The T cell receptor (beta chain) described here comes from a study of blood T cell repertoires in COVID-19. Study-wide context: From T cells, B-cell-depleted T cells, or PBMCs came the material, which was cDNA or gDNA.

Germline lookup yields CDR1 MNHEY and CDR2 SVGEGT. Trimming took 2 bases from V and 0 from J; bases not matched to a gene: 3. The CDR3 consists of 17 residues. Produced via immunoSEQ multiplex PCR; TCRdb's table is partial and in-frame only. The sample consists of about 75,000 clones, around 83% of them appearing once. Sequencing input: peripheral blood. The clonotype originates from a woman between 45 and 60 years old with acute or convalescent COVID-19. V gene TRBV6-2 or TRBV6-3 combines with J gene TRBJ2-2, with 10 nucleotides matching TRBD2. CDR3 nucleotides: TGTGCCAGCAGTTACCGTAGCGGGGGGTCGAACACCGGGGAGCTGTTTTTT. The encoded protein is CASSYRSGGSNTGELFF.